Below, 11 T cell receptor beta chains from the same sample are listed, as sequenced in a study of T cells in Graves' hyperthyroidism and ophthalmopathy. Template material for amplifying TCR beta CDR3 regions consisted of RNA transcripts. When the TCR CDR3 underwent first-round RT-PCR, the HTBI primer set was used. TCRdb re-derived calls from the multiplex PCR reads in MiXCR, one entry per CDR3 protein. The data show 500,000 to 750,000 distinct CDR3 sequences, 14% seen once. Sequencing was performed on blood. The receptors were sampled from a woman under 30 with Graves' ophthalmopathy.

This clonotype was seen a handful of times. The V and J genes are TRBV19 and TRBJ1-3; D gene unclear. The V end was cut by 7 bases, the J end by 1 base, with 11 bases between. Germline V gives CDR1 LNHDA, CDR2 SQIVND (reference sequence). The CDR3 runs to 14 residues. The CDR3 spells CASIPDLSGNTIYF. CDR3 coding DNA: TGTGCCAGTATTCCGGACCTTTCTGGAAACACCATATATTTT. Based on the CDR3 plus reference TRBV19 and TRBJ1-3, the full variable domain is DGGITQSPKYLFRKEGQNVTLSCEQNLNHDAMYWYRQDPGQGLRLIYYSQIVNDFQKGDIAEGYSVSREKKESFPLTVTSAQKNPTAFYLCASIPDLSGNTIYFGEGSWLTVV.

The chain links TRBV9 to TRBJ2-7, with TRBD2 matching 14 bases. J was trimmed by 0 bases and V by 4 bases; bases with no gene match: 9. This CDR3 is built from 18 residues. Germline V CDR1 and CDR2: SGDLS, YYNGEE. For the CDR3, the DNA is TGTGCCAGCAGCTCGGGACTAGCGGGAGAAAGGCTCTCCTACGAGCAGTACTTC. It yields the protein CASSSGLAGERLSYEQYF.

This clonotype has a count of ten or more. The CDR3 nucleotides are TGTGCCAGCAGTTACGGGACTAGCGGGCCACGGCCCCAAGAGACCCAGTACTTC. Its protein is CASSYGTSGPRPQETQYF. The chain has TRBV6-2 or TRBV6-3 and TRBJ2-5; 12 positions match TRBD2. The CDR3 length is 18 residues. CDR1 and CDR2 from the germline V gene are MNHEY and SVGEGT. The ends lost 2 bases at V and 1 base at J; junction bases unmatched: 8.

This clonotype has ten or more counts. The rearrangement uses TRBV27 and TRBJ2-3, with D unresolved. This CDR3 spans 12 amino acids. Trimming removed 2 bases at V and 5 bases at J, with 5 bases between. The germline V gene encodes CDR1 MNHEY and CDR2 SMNVEV (reference sequence). The CDR3 region is CASSLRGDTQYF. The CDR3 coding sequence is TGTGCCAGCAGTTTACGTGGAGATACGCAGTATTTT.

The table lists this clonotype with many counts. The V call is TRBV10-3, the J call TRBJ1-1, with 9 bases matching TRBD1. The J segment lost 5 bases and the V segment lost 6 bases, leaving 10 bases of the junction unmatched. Per the germline V gene, CDR1 is ENHRY and CDR2 is SYGVKD. The CDR3 length is 15 residues. This CDR3 is CAISAGTGRRTEAFF. The CDR3, as DNA: TGTGCCATCAGCGCCGGGACAGGGAGGAGGACTGAAGCTTTCTTT.

This clonotype was picked up many times. This chain links TRBV12-3 or TRBV12-4 with TRBJ2-7; D perhaps matches TRBD1 (5 bases). The CDR3 length is 14 residues. Trimming took 2 bases from V and 4 from J, leaving 12 bases between them. The CDR3, as DNA: TGTGCCAGCAGTTTATCTACAGGTTCTTACGAGCAGTACTTC. This codes for CASSLSTGSYEQYF.

At least ten counts were recorded for this clonotype. Written as DNA, the CDR3 is TGTGCCAGCAGTTTCGGAGGGGACACCGGGGAGCTGTTTTTT. Amino acids: CASSFGGDTGELFF. The chain joins TRBV27 to TRBJ2-2, with a possible D match to TRBD2 (6 bases). This CDR3 spans 14 amino acids. Germline V CDR1 and CDR2: MNHEY, SMNVEV (reference sequence). V was shortened by 3 bases and J by 3 bases, with 8 bases between the two germline ends.

This chain connects TRBV14 to TRBJ1-2; D gene uncertain. CDR1 is SGHDN and CDR2 is FVKESK in the germline V gene. This CDR3 is 13 amino acids long. Trimming shortened V by 1 base and J by 7 bases, and 10 bases separated the two germline ends. The CDR3 sequence: CASSQGISTGYTF. The CDR3 coding sequence is TGTGCCAGCAGCCAAGGTATTTCAACTGGCTACACCTTC.

This clonotype showed up many times. The CDR3: CASSLASGIYNEQFF. The CDR3 bases are TGTGCCAGCAGCTTAGCTAGCGGGATCTACAATGAGCAGTTCTTC. The gene calls are TRBV11-2 and TRBJ2-1, with 9 bases fitting TRBD2. The junction had 1 base not matched to a gene; V was cut back by 1 base and J by 3 bases. There are 15 residues in the CDR3. Per the germline V gene, CDR1 is SGHAT and CDR2 is FQNNGV.

The gene calls are TRBV19 and TRBJ2-1; the match to TRBD2 covers 13 bases. J was trimmed by 0 bases and V by 7 bases; bases with no gene match: 9. CDR1 is LNHDA, CDR2 SQIVND, per germline (reference sequence). The CDR3 spans 18 residues. CDR3: CASKPVLAGGSSYNEQFF. For the CDR3, the DNA is TGTGCCAGTAAGCCCGTACTAGCGGGAGGGAGCTCCTACAATGAGCAGTTCTTC.

This clonotype was seen many times. The chain is built from TRBV20-1 and TRBJ1-1; D is ambiguous. The V gene lost 1 base and the J gene lost 0 bases, with 9 bases spanning the gap. In germline, CDR1 is DFQATT, CDR2 SNEGSKA (reference sequence). There are 14 residues in the CDR3. CDR3 sequence (DNA): TGCAGTGCTAGAGGAGGAGTGATGAACACTGAAGCTTTCTTT. This gives the protein CSARGGVMNTEAFF.